This T cell receptor (beta chain) derives from a study of cytomegalovirus exposure and HLA in healthy donors. Germline lookup yields CDR1 LNHDA and CDR2 SQIVND (reference sequence). Trimming cost V 4 bases and J 0 bases; bases outside gene matches: 0. CDR3 size: 14 residues. The PCR contained 60 Vbeta and 13 Jbeta primers. Method: immunoSEQ multiplex PCR; TCRdb's copy keeps in-frame clones and lacks some. Among approximately 120,000 clones listed, roughly 77% were seen once. Study-level findings and limits: Per a prior analysis, the majority of TCR beta V segments were productive roughly 87% or roughly 30% of the time.

This clone was picked up a small number of times. Its antigen is undetermined. Sequenced sample: PBMCs. The chain is built from TRBV19 and TRBJ1-3, with TRBD1 identical over 7 bases. The receptor was isolated from a man aged 18 to 29 in good health and CMV-seronegative. The CDR3 spells CASSRTGSGNTIYF. CDR3 sequence (DNA): TGTGCCAGTAGTAGGACAGGCTCTGGAAACACCATATATTTT.